The 8 T cell receptor beta chains in this list originate from one sample, sequenced in a study of T cell responses to AZD1222 COVID-19 vaccine. Generated by immunoSEQ multiplex PCR, the TCRdb table keeps only in-frame clones and is missing some. The table includes about 150,000 clones, around 93% detected once. Sequencing was performed on peripheral blood, taken on day 0 of AZD1222 vaccination. The receptors derive from an adult in good health.

The chain links TRBV3-1 (or the pseudogene TRBV3-2) to TRBJ1-6, with D maybe TRBD1 (5 bases). This CDR3 contains 12 residues. V was shortened by 0 bases and J by 17 bases, with 11 bases between the two germline ends. Germline loops: CDR1 LGHDT, CDR2 YNNKEL (reference sequence). CDR3 sequence reads: CASSQESGRIHF. The CDR3 nucleotides read TGTGCCAGCAGCCAAGAGTCGGGACGGATCCACTTT.

The V and J genes are TRBV7-9 and TRBJ1-1; no clear D. V lost 2 bases to trimming and J lost 7 bases, with 5 bases between them. The germline V gene encodes CDR1 SEHNR and CDR2 FQNEAQ (reference sequence). The CDR3 is 11 amino acids. The CDR3, as DNA: TGTGCCAGCAGCTTACAACTTGAAGCTTTCTTT. Translation: CASSLQLEAFF.

The CDR3 region is CASSGQAFNYTF. The CDR3 DNA reads as TGTGCCAGCAGCGGACAGGCTTTTAACTACACCTTC. The chain links TRBV9 to TRBJ1-2; tentative D call: TRBD1 (6 bases). V was pared by 3 bases and J by 10 bases, with 13 bases between. The V gene's germline CDR1 is SGDLS and CDR2 YYNGEE. This CDR3 has 12 amino acids.

V usage is TRBV7-6 and J usage is TRBJ1-6, with no clear D. The V and J ends lost 4 bases and 7 bases respectively, with 5 bases between them. Germline CDR1 is SGHVS and CDR2 is FNYEAQ. The CDR3 runs 12 residues. The CDR3 DNA follows: TGTGCCAGCAGCTCTTCCAATTCACCCCTCCACTTT. It encodes CASSSSNSPLHF.

This clone is a singleton in its sample. The chain employs TRBV2 and TRBJ1-2; unclear D gene. Germline loops: CDR1 SNHLY, CDR2 FYNNEI. The CDR3 consists of 14 residues. Trimming stripped 2 bases from V and 5 bases from J, with 12 bases between. CDR3 in DNA: TGTGCCAGCAGTGAATCTGGCAGGATTTATGGCTACACCTTC. It codes for CASSESGRIYGYTF.

V is TRBV5-1 and J is TRBJ2-5; weak D call: TRBD1 (5 bases). CDR3 length: 14 amino acids. The germline CDR1 and CDR2 sequences are SGHRS and YFSETQ. The V end lost 0 bases, the J end lost 2 bases, and 8 bases lay between the germline ends. The CDR3: CASSLVPGQETQYF. CDR3 nucleotide sequence: TGCGCCAGCAGCTTGGTTCCAGGGCAAGAGACCCAGTACTTC.

The chain has TRBV30 and TRBJ1-5; 7 positions match TRBD1. Germline values: CDR1 GTSNPN, CDR2 SVGIG (reference sequence). The CDR3 is made up of 15 amino acids. J lost 6 bases, V lost 1 base, and 9 bases had no gene match. The CDR3 DNA reads TGTGCCTGGAGTGACGGCTCGTCAGGGGGTCAGCCCCAGCATTTT. Translated, it gives CAWSDGSSGGQPQHF.

The genes are TRBV19 and TRBJ1-2; 7 bases agree with TRBD1. The CDR3 consists of 15 residues. CDR1 is LNHDA, CDR2 SQIVND, per germline (reference sequence). V shed 7 bases and J 8 bases; nucleotides not matched to a gene: 16. CDR3 DNA sequence: TGTGCCAGTACCCCAGGAGACAGGGAAATAAGGGGCTACACCTTC. Translation: CASTPGDREIRGYTF.